This entry concerns a single TCR beta chain. Its antigen is undetermined. J lost 4 bases, V lost 4 bases, and 3 bases had no gene match. Per germline, CDR1 ENHRY and CDR2 SYGVKD. The CDR3 has 14 residues. These data come from a study of vaccination and CD4 T cells after COVID-19. Study-wide background: The peptides that stimulated the cells were overlapping spike peptides from SARS-CoV-2, HCoV-NL63, HCoV-OC43 and HCoV-229E. As control conditions, cultures were given either a CEFX pool serving as positive control, an HIV-1 Nef pool, or no peptide at all.

The study sequenced cultured CD4+ T cell DNA using the Oncomine TCR Beta short-read assay. TCRdb re-called the PCR reads with MiXCR, one entry per CDR3 protein. The profile shows roughly 14,000 distinct CDR3 sequences, 40% to 55% of them singletons. Sample treatment: roughly 11-day PBMC culture with coronavirus spike peptide pools or control peptides (ViraFEST assay). ViraFEST expanded antigen-specific T cells with peptide pools, then sequenced TCRs. PBMCs, plated at approximately 2 million per well, were grown in the presence of roughly 9.2 IU/ml IL-2 and roughly 9.5 ug/ml peptide pools. The V call is TRBV10-3, the J call TRBJ2-5; 10 nucleotides agree with TRBD1. The material sequenced was CD4+ T cells from blood, cultured in vitro, taken before SARS-CoV-2 vaccination. The TCR was taken from a human donor who had recovered from COVID-19. The CDR3 region has the DNA TGTGCCATCAGTGGCGGGACAGGGGTAGAGACCCAGTACTTC. Protein sequence: CAISGGTGVETQYF.